This TCR beta chain was identified during a study of blood T cell repertoires in COVID-19. Residents of under 25 US areas, aged roughly 18 to 89 years, made up the participants. The V end lost 3 bases, the J end lost 1 base, and 8 bases lay between the germline ends. CDR3 length: 14 amino acids. Germline CDR1 SGHRS, CDR2 YFSETQ. The protocol was immunoSEQ multiplex PCR, while the TCRdb copy is restricted to in-frame clones and leaves out a portion. The data hold 400,000 or so clones, with around 90% observed a single time. On this clone: Other DNA sequences of this sample code for an identical CDR3.

Sequencing was performed on PBMCs or T cells enriched from blood (not recorded which). The origin of this receptor is a man younger than 35 who had recovered from COVID-19. The V gene is TRBV5-1, the J gene TRBJ1-3; D is perhaps TRBD1 (6 bases). This CDR3 reads CASSSQGSGNTIYF. The CDR3 DNA sequence: TGCGCCAGCAGCTCCCAGGGGTCTGGAAACACCATATATTTT.